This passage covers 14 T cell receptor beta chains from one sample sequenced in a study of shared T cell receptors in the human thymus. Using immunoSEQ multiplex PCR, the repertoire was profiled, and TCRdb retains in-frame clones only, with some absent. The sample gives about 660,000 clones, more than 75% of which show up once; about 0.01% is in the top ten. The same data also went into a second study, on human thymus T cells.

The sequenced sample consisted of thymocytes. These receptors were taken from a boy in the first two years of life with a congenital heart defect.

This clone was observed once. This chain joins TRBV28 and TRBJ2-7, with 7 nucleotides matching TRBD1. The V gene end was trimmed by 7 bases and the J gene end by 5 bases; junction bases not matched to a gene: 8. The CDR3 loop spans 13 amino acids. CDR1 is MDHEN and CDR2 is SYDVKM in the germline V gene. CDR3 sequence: CASTPTGIDEQYF. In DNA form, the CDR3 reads TGTGCCAGCACCCCGACAGGGATCGACGAGCAGTACTTC.

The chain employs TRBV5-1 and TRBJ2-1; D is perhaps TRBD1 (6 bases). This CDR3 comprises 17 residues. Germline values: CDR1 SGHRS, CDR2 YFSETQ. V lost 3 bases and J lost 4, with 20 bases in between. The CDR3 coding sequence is TGCGCCAGCAGCTATGCCCCCCGAGGGGGTGTATACAATGAGCAGTTCTTC. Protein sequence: CASSYAPRGGVYNEQFF.

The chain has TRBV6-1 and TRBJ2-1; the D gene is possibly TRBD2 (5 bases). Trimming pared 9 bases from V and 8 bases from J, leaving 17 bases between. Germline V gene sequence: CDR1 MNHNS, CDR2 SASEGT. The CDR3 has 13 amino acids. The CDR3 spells CASRLAFRDEQFF. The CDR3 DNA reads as TGTGCCAGTAGGTTAGCGTTCAGAGATGAGCAGTTCTTC.

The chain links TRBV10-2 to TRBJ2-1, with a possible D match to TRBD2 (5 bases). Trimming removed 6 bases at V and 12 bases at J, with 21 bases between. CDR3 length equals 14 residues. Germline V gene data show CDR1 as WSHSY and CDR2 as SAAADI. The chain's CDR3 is CASREDLLGVGQFF. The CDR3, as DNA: TGCGCCAGCAGGGAGGATTTACTAGGTGTCGGGCAGTTCTTC.

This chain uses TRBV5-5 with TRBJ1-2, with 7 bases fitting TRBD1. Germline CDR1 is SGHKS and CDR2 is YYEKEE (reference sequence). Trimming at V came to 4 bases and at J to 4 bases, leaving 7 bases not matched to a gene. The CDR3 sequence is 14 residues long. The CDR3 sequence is CASSVGQVSYGYTF. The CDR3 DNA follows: TGTGCCAGCAGCGTCGGACAGGTCAGCTATGGCTACACCTTC.

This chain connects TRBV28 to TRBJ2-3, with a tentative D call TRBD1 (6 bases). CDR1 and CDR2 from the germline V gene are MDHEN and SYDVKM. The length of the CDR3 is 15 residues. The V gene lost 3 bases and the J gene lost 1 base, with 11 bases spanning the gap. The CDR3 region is CASSFKKGGTDTQYF. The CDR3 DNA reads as TGTGCCAGCAGTTTTAAGAAGGGGGGCACAGATACGCAGTATTTT.

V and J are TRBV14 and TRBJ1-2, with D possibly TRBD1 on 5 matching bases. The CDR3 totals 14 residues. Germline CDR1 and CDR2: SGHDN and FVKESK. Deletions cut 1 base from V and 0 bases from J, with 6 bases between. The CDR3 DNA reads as TGTGCCAGCAGCCAAGGGGGGGCTAACTATGGCTACACCTTC. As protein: CASSQGGANYGYTF.

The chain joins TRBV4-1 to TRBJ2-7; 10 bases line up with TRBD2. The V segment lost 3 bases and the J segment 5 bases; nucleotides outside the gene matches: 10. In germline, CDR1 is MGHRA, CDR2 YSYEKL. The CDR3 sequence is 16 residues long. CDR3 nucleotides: TGCGCCAGCAGCCAGTATTCGAAGCGGGAGGGCCACGAGCAGTACTTC. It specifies CASSQYSKREGHEQYF.

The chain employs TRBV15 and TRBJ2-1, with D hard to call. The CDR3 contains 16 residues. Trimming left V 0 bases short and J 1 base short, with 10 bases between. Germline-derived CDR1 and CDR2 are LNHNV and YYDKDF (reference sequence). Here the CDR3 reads CATSREGQPSYNEQFF. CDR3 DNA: TGTGCCACCAGCAGAGAGGGCCAACCTTCCTACAATGAGCAGTTCTTC.

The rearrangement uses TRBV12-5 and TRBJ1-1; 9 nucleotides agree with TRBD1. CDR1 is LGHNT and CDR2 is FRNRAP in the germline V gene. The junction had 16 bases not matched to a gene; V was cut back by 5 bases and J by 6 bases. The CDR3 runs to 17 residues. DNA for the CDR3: TGTGCTAGTGGTCCAAGTGGGACAGGGCCGCGGGATTCTGAAGCTTTCTTT. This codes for CASGPSGTGPRDSEAFF.

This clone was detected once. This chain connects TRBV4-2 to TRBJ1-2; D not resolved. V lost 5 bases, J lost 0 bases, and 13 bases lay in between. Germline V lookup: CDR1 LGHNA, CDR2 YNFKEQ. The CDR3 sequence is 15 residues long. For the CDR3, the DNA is TGTGCCAGCAGCTCTGCGGCGGGTACTAACTATGGCTACACCTTC. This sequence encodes CASSSAAGTNYGYTF.

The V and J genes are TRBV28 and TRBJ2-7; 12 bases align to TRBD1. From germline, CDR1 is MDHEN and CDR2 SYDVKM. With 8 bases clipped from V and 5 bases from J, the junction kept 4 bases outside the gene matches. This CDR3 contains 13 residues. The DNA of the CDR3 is TGTGCCAGCGGGGACAGGGGGCCCCACGAGCAGTACTTC. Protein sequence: CASGDRGPHEQYF.

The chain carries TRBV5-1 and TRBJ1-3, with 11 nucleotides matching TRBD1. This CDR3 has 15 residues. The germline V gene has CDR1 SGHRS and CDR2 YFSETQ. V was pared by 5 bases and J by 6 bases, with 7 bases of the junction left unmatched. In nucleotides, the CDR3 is TGCGCCAGCAGGGGCAGGACAGGGGGCGAAAACACCATATATTTT. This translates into CASRGRTGGENTIYF.

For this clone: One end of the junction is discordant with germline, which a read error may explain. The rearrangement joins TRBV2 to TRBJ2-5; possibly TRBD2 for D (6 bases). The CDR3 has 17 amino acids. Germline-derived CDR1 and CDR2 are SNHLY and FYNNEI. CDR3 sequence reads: CASRGDSETIRREAQYF. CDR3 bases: TGTGCCAGCAGGGGGGACTCCGAGACCATCCGAAGAGAGGCCCAGTACTTC.